This is a list of T cell receptor beta chains from one sample in a study of T-cell reconstitution after alpha-beta-depleted transplantation in children. TCRdb re-called the PCR reads with MiXCR, one entry per CDR3 protein. The repertoire has about 500,000 distinct CDR3 sequences, approximately 32% of them found once; the top ten carry around 2.4%. The specimen comprised PBMCs from the stem cell graft donor, sampled from the stem cell graft. These TCRs come from a human donor who donated a stem cell graft to a child with aplastic anemia. Both conserved end residues are part of each CDR3. The order of the fields is D gene, clone size, J gene, V gene, CDR3 protein, CDR3 DNA. A D gene is named only where the DNA matches it firmly. Only some rows state a clone size, as once, few, many or a class for expanded clones.

d_call: NA; clone_size: few; j_call: TRBJ1-3; v_call: TRBV12-3/TRBV12-4; cdr3_aa: CASSGSAGNTIYF; cdr3_nt: TGTGCCAGCAGTGGGTCAGCCGGAAACACCATATATTTT
d_call: TRBD1; clone_size: NA; j_call: TRBJ1-1; v_call: TRBV29-1; cdr3_aa: CSVILGQGNTEAFF; cdr3_nt: TGCAGCGTGATACTGGGACAGGGGAACACTGAAGCTTTCTTT
d_call: TRBD1; clone_size: NA; j_call: TRBJ2-5; v_call: TRBV12-3/TRBV12-4; cdr3_aa: CASSLRDRGETQYF; cdr3_nt: TGTGCCAGCAGTCTCCGGGACAGGGGAGAGACCCAGTACTTC
d_call: TRBD2; clone_size: few; j_call: TRBJ2-5; v_call: TRBV6-1; cdr3_aa: CASRSGLAGGPRQETQYF; cdr3_nt: TGTGCCAGCAGGTCGGGACTAGCGGGAGGGCCTCGGCAAGAGACCCAGTACTTC
d_call: NA; clone_size: few; j_call: TRBJ1-5; v_call: TRBV29-1; cdr3_aa: CSVEGGAGQPQHF; cdr3_nt: TGCAGCGTTGAGGGGGGTGCTGGCCAGCCCCAGCATTTT
d_call: TRBD1; clone_size: NA; j_call: TRBJ2-2; v_call: TRBV5-1; cdr3_aa: CASSTVGQGNTGELFF; cdr3_nt: TGCGCCAGCAGCACCGTCGGACAGGGGAACACCGGGGAGCTGTTTTTT
d_call: NA; clone_size: NA; j_call: TRBJ2-3; v_call: TRBV14; cdr3_aa: CASSPILNTDTQYF; cdr3_nt: TGTGCCAGCAGCCCCATTCTCAACACAGATACGCAGTATTTT
d_call: NA; clone_size: few; j_call: TRBJ2-4; v_call: TRBV7-4; cdr3_aa: CASSYNCIAKNIQYF; cdr3_nt: TGTGCCAGCAGCTACAATTGTATAGCCAAAAACATTCAGTACTTC
d_call: NA; clone_size: NA; j_call: TRBJ1-2; v_call: TRBV14; cdr3_aa: CASSQASRTNYGYTF; cdr3_nt: TGTGCCAGCAGCCAAGCTTCCAGGACTAACTATGGCTACACCTTC
d_call: TRBD1; clone_size: many; j_call: TRBJ1-4; v_call: TRBV12-3/TRBV12-4; cdr3_aa: CASSQRTGWGEKLFF; cdr3_nt: TGTGCCAGCAGTCAACGGACAGGGTGGGGTGAAAAACTGTTTTTT
d_call: NA; clone_size: few; j_call: TRBJ2-3; v_call: TRBV7-8; cdr3_aa: CASSLALGLSDTQYF; cdr3_nt: TGTGCCAGCAGCTTAGCCCTAGGTCTAAGTGATACGCAGTATTTT
d_call: TRBD1; clone_size: NA; j_call: TRBJ2-5; v_call: TRBV18; cdr3_aa: CASSPRQGTGETQYF; cdr3_nt: TGTGCCAGCTCACCACGACAGGGAACTGGGGAGACCCAGTACTTC
d_call: TRBD2; clone_size: NA; j_call: TRBJ2-7; v_call: TRBV7-2; cdr3_aa: CASSSPQAGGPSYEQYF; cdr3_nt: TGTGCCAGCAGCTCCCCTCAGGCGGGAGGGCCCTCCTACGAGCAGTACTTC
d_call: NA; clone_size: NA; j_call: TRBJ1-1; v_call: TRBV28; cdr3_aa: CAEGTNTEAFF; cdr3_nt: TGTGCCGAAGGGACCAACACTGAAGCTTTCTTT
d_call: NA; clone_size: few; j_call: TRBJ1-2; v_call: TRBV14; cdr3_aa: CASSLQGGTGGYTF; cdr3_nt: TGTGCCAGCAGCCTCCAAGGAGGGACCGGGGGCTACACCTTC
d_call: TRBD1; clone_size: few; j_call: TRBJ1-2; v_call: TRBV12-3/TRBV12-4; cdr3_aa: CASSLDRVANYGYTF; cdr3_nt: TGTGCCAGCAGTCTGGACAGGGTAGCTAACTATGGCTACACCTTC
d_call: NA; clone_size: NA; j_call: TRBJ1-2; v_call: TRBV12-3/TRBV12-4; cdr3_aa: CASSFGTNHGYTF; cdr3_nt: TGTGCCAGCAGTTTCGGGACTAACCACGGCTACACCTTC
d_call: NA; clone_size: few; j_call: TRBJ2-1; v_call: TRBV12-3/TRBV12-4; cdr3_aa: CASSYYSYNEQFF; cdr3_nt: TGTGCCAGCAGCTACTACTCCTACAATGAGCAGTTCTTC
d_call: NA; clone_size: NA; j_call: TRBJ1-5; v_call: TRBV7-9; cdr3_aa: CASSPSGRNQPQHF; cdr3_nt: TGTGCCAGCAGCCCATCCGGGCGGAATCAGCCCCAGCATTTT
d_call: NA; clone_size: NA; j_call: TRBJ1-1; v_call: TRBV18; cdr3_aa: CASSPPRRRQSTEAFF; cdr3_nt: TGTGCCAGCTCACCACCGCGCAGAAGACAGAGTACTGAAGCTTTCTTT
d_call: NA; clone_size: NA; j_call: TRBJ2-1; v_call: TRBV2; cdr3_aa: CASSGTRTNEQFF; cdr3_nt: TGTGCCAGCAGTGGGACCAGAACCAATGAGCAGTTCTTC
d_call: TRBD1; clone_size: NA; j_call: TRBJ1-1; v_call: TRBV9; cdr3_aa: CASSPWGQVTEAFF; cdr3_nt: TGTGCCAGCAGCCCGTGGGGACAGGTCACTGAAGCTTTCTTT
d_call: TRBD2; clone_size: NA; j_call: TRBJ2-2; v_call: TRBV20-1; cdr3_aa: CSARLAGSDTGELFF; cdr3_nt: TGCAGTGCTAGATTAGCGGGGAGTGACACCGGGGAGCTGTTTTTT
d_call: NA; clone_size: NA; j_call: TRBJ1-5; v_call: TRBV6-2/TRBV6-3; cdr3_aa: CASSYASVVEPQHF; cdr3_nt: TGTGCCAGCAGTTACGCGTCCGTCGTTGAGCCCCAGCATTTT
d_call: NA; clone_size: NA; j_call: TRBJ2-3; v_call: TRBV19; cdr3_aa: CASSMAGTSTDTQYF; cdr3_nt: TGTGCCAGTAGTATGGCAGGGACTAGCACAGATACGCAGTATTTT
d_call: NA; clone_size: many; j_call: TRBJ2-3; v_call: TRBV20-1; cdr3_aa: CSAPRREGDTQYF; cdr3_nt: TGCAGTGCCCCTCGTCGGGAAGGGGATACGCAGTATTTT
d_call: NA; clone_size: few; j_call: TRBJ2-2; v_call: TRBV7-3; cdr3_aa: CASSLKWGSTGELFF; cdr3_nt: TGTGCCAGCAGCTTAAAATGGGGTAGCACCGGGGAGCTGTTTTTT
d_call: TRBD2; clone_size: NA; j_call: TRBJ2-1; v_call: TRBV5-1; cdr3_aa: CASSLAAGDNEQFF; cdr3_nt: TGCGCCAGCAGCTTGGCCGCGGGGGACAATGAGCAGTTCTTC